Below are 17 T cell receptor beta chains sequenced from a single sample in a study of cytomegalovirus exposure and HLA in healthy donors. It was with 60 Vbeta and 13 Jbeta primers that the PCR ran. Assay used: immunoSEQ multiplex PCR; TCRdb lists only in-frame clones, some missing. There are approximately 160,000 clones in the sample; roughly 80% occur only once, and approximately 6% lies in the top ten. The source material was PBMCs. These receptor sequences come from a man aged 25 to 45 in good health and CMV-seropositive.

The V call is TRBV7-9, the J call TRBJ1-4, with D possibly matching TRBD1 (5 bases). Germline values: CDR1 SEHNR, CDR2 FQNEAQ (reference sequence). V was cut by 9 bases and J by 0 bases, with 8 bases left in between. This CDR3 is built from 13 residues. CDR3 in DNA: TGTGCCAGTGACAGCGCAACTAATGAAAAACTGTTTTTT. It codes for CASDSATNEKLFF. Supplemented by reference TRBV7-9 and TRBJ1-4, the full variable domain reads DTGVSQNPRHKITKRGQNVTFRCDPISEHNRLYWYRQTLGQGPEFLTYFQNEAQLEKSRLLSDRFSAERPKGSFSTLEIQRTEQGDSAMYLCASDSATNEKLFFGSGTQLSVL.

The rearrangement uses TRBV5-1 and TRBJ2-3; no clear D gene. The CDR3 runs to 14 residues. The V gene's germline CDR1 is SGHRS and CDR2 YFSETQ. Deletions cut 3 bases from V and 4 bases from J, with 12 bases between. The DNA for the CDR3 is TGCGCCAGCAGCTCGCGACTCATACCAGATACGCAGTATTTT. It is translated as CASSSRLIPDTQYF.

V usage is TRBV4-1 and J usage is TRBJ2-1; 9 bases fit TRBD2. CDR3 length: 15 amino acids. The germline gives CDR1 MGHRA, CDR2 YSYEKL. After removal of 4 bases from V and 5 bases from J, the junction contained 6 bases not matched to a gene. The CDR3 protein is CASSRGLAGNNEQFF. DNA for the CDR3: TGCGCCAGCAGCCGAGGGCTAGCGGGGAACAATGAGCAGTTCTTC.

Details on this clone: At one end the junction does not follow the germline gene, possibly because of a read error. This chain connects TRBV28 to TRBJ1-5; 7 bases line up with TRBD1. Per the germline V gene, CDR1 is MDHEN and CDR2 is SYDVKM. This CDR3 is built from 13 residues. The CDR3 DNA sequence: TGTGCCAGCAGTTCAGGGGGTTATCAGCCCCCGCATTTT. Translation gives CASSSGGYQPPHF.

The chain is built from TRBV19 and TRBJ1-3; perhaps TRBD1 as D (6 bases). CDR3 size: 15 residues. CDR1 is LNHDA, CDR2 SQIVND, per germline (reference sequence). The V gene lost 7 bases and the J gene lost 4 bases, with 17 bases spanning the gap. CDR3 nucleotide sequence: TGTGCCAGTAAGAACAGGGAGCTGTCCGGAAACACCATATATTTT. Its translation is CASKNRELSGNTIYF.

The V and J genes are TRBV2 and TRBJ2-1; possible D gene TRBD1, 5 bases. V lost 7 bases, J lost 8 bases, and 21 bases lay in between. The germline V gene has CDR1 SNHLY and CDR2 FYNNEI. CDR3 length: 15 amino acids. CDR3 sequence (DNA): TGTGCCAGCAAGGATGGTCAGGGCCCAAGGGATGAGCAGTTCTTC. Translating gives CASKDGQGPRDEQFF.

CDR3 sequence: CASSPQGDPYEQYF. The CDR3 DNA reads as TGTGCCAGCAGTCCCCAGGGGGACCCCTACGAGCAGTACTTC. The chain recombines TRBV6-5 with TRBJ2-7; TRBD1 matches at 7 bases. V lost 5 bases and J lost 2; bases outside the gene matches: 6. CDR3 length: 14 residues. Germline V gives CDR1 MNHEY, CDR2 SVGAGI.

The chain combines TRBV10-2 with TRBJ2-7; D may be TRBD1 (5 bases). V shed 7 bases and J shed 6 bases, with 10 bases lying between them. Germline loops: CDR1 WSHSY, CDR2 SAAADI. The CDR3 covers 11 residues. The CDR3 sequence: CASMDTLEQYF. The CDR3 DNA reads TGCGCCAGCATGGACACCCTCGAGCAGTACTTC.

CDR3 sequence reads: CASSPQISAARGDTQYF. DNA of the CDR3: TGTGCCAGCAGCCCCCAAATTAGTGCCGCTCGGGGGGATACGCAGTATTTT. The chain has TRBV7-2 and TRBJ2-3, with D perhaps matching TRBD2 (6 bases). The CDR3 sequence is 17 residues long. V dropped 5 bases and J dropped 6 bases, with 24 bases sitting between them. Germline CDR1 reads SGHTA; CDR2 reads FQGNSA.

This rearrangement joins TRBV5-5 to TRBJ1-2; D may be TRBD1 (5 bases). The CDR3 loop spans 13 amino acids. V was clipped by 4 bases and J by 8 bases, with 15 bases between them. The germline V gene encodes CDR1 SGHKS and CDR2 YYEKEE (reference sequence). The CDR3 coding sequence is TGTGCCAGCAGCCCTCAGGGAGGAGGAGGCTACACCTTC. Its protein is CASSPQGGGGYTF.

The V and J genes are TRBV10-1 and TRBJ2-2; TRBD2 is a possible D gene (6 bases). The V gene lost 4 bases and the J gene lost 3 bases, with 9 bases spanning the gap. Germline CDR1 WNHNN, CDR2 SYGVQD (reference sequence). The CDR3 length is 14 residues. The CDR3 protein is CASSVRGYTGELFF. In DNA, the CDR3 is TGCGCCAGCAGTGTTCGGGGGTACACCGGGGAGCTGTTTTTT.

The V and J genes are TRBV9 and TRBJ2-1, with 11 bases lining up with TRBD2. There are 17 residues in the CDR3. CDR1 is SGDLS and CDR2 is YYNGEE in the germline V gene. Germline trimming cut 0 bases from V and 6 bases from J; bases unmatched to any gene: 8. CDR3 in amino acids: CASSVAPLGTSGNEQFF. The CDR3 coding sequence is TGTGCCAGCAGCGTAGCCCCTCTTGGGACTAGCGGCAATGAGCAGTTCTTC. Based on the CDR3 plus reference TRBV9 and TRBJ2-1, the full variable domain is DSGVTQTPKHLITATGQRVTLRCSPRSGDLSVYWYQQSLDQGLQFLIQYYNGEERAKGNILERFSAQQFPDLHSELNLSSLELGDSALYFCASSVAPLGTSGNEQFFGPGTRLTVL.

This rearrangement joins TRBV28 to TRBJ2-5, with 10 bases aligning to TRBD2. The DNA end is more similar to TRBJ2-7, so the J call may be wrong. Germline lookup yields CDR1 MDHEN and CDR2 SYDVKM. The CDR3 has 15 amino acids. The CDR3: CASSLGVAGGYEQYF. The CDR3 DNA reads TGTGCCAGCAGTCTGGGGGTAGCGGGAGGTTACGAGCAGTACTTC.

This chain links TRBV5-1 with TRBJ1-2; 9 bases are a match to TRBD1. Germline trimming cut 1 base from V and 4 bases from J; bases unmatched to any gene: 11. From germline, CDR1 is SGHRS and CDR2 YFSETQ. The CDR3 runs 17 residues. In nucleotides, the CDR3 is TGCGCCAGCAGCTTGACCCGATCGGGACAGGGAGGCTATGGCTACACCTTC. Protein sequence: CASSLTRSGQGGYGYTF.

This chain uses TRBV19 with TRBJ2-3; 12 bases align to TRBD1. Germline V gene lookup returns CDR1 LNHDA and CDR2 SQIVND (reference sequence). This CDR3 is 15 amino acids long. V dropped 4 bases and J dropped 6; count of bases not matched to a gene: 5. CDR3 nucleotide sequence: TGTGCCAGTAGTACGGGACAGGGGGCTGGGGATACGCAGTATTTT. Translating it yields CASSTGQGAGDTQYF. Full variable domain (remainder filled in from reference TRBV19 and TRBJ2-3): DGGITQSPKYLFRKEGQNVTLSCEQNLNHDAMYWYRQDPGQGLRLIYYSQIVNDFQKGDIAEGYSVSREKKESFPLTVTSAQKNPTAFYLCASSTGQGAGDTQYFGPGTRLTVL.

The chain uses TRBV6-4 and TRBJ2-3; no clear D gene. This CDR3 has 14 residues. From germline, CDR1 is MRHNA and CDR2 SNTAGT. V was pared by 6 bases and J by 2 bases, with 12 bases between. CDR3 residues: CASSPTGYTDTQYF. The CDR3 coding sequence is TGTGCCAGCAGCCCGACTGGGTACACAGATACGCAGTATTTT.

CDR3 protein: CASSLSTVQPQHF. CDR3 DNA sequence: TGTGCCAGCAGCTTATCGACAGTTCAGCCCCAGCATTTT. The rearrangement links TRBV7-2 to TRBJ1-5, with D maybe TRBD1 (5 bases). The CDR3 has 13 amino acids. CDR1 SGHTA and CDR2 FQGNSA come from the germline V gene. Trimming stripped 2 bases from V and 6 bases from J, with 8 bases between.